This T cell receptor beta chain was found in a study of T cells in Graves' hyperthyroidism and ophthalmopathy. General study findings and limits: The majority of expanded thyroid clonotypes above 0.001 also appeared in blood.

The length of the CDR3 is 17 residues. Trimming stripped 1 base from V and 2 bases from J, with 16 bases between. Germline V gene lookup returns CDR1 SGHTA and CDR2 FQGNSA. Patients counted as stable if ophthalmopathy did not develop within 18 months. A remark on this clonotype: Its specificity is not known.

Template material for amplifying TCR beta CDR3 regions consisted of RNA transcripts. First-round RT-PCR of the TCR CDR3 relied on the HTBI primer set. TCRdb itself ran the multiplex PCR reads through MiXCR, one entry per CDR3 protein. This table has a few hundred thousand distinct CDR3 sequences, less than 15% appearing once. Sequenced input: blood. J is TRBJ2-3 and V is TRBV7-2; either TRBD1 or TRBD2 may fit D (5 bases each). This receptor was identified in a woman aged 18 to 35 with Graves' hyperthyroidism. The CDR3 DNA follows: TGTGCCAGCAGCTTAGGGGGACCCCGTTCCCTCACAGATACGCAGTATTTT. Translating it yields CASSLGGPRSLTDTQYF.